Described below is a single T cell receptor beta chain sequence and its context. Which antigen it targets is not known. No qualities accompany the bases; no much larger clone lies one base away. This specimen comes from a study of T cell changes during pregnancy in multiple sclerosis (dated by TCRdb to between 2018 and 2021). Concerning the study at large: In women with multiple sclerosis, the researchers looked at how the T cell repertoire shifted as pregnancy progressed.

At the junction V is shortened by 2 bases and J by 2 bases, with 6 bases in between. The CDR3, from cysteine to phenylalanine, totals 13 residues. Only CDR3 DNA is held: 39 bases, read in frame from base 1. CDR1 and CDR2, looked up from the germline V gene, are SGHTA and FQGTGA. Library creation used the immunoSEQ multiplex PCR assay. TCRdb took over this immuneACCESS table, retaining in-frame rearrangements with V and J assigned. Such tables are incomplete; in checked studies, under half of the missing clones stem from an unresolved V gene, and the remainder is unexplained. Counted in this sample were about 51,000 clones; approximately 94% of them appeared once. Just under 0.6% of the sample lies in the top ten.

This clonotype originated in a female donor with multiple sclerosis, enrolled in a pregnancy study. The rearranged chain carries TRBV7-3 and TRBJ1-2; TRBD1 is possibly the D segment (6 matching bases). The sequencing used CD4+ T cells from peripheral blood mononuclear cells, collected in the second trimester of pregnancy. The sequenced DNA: TGTGCCAGCAGCTTACAGGGGAACTATGGCTACACCTTC. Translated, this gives CASSLQGNYGYTF.